This TCR beta chain was captured by sequencing in a study of OX40 agonist ivuxolimab in advanced cancers. Study summary: The eligibility criteria allowed prior anti-PD-1, anti-PD-L1 or anti-CTLA-4 therapy, and around 40% had some.

Some clones are missing from TCRdb's copy, which holds only in-frame ones; the method was immunoSEQ multiplex PCR. The sample yields over 100,000 clones, 85% to 90% seen once. V lost 4 bases, J lost 2 bases, and 6 bases stayed unmatched. Looked up from germline, CDR1 is SGHRS and CDR2 is YFSETQ. This CDR3 region has 16 residues. V and J are TRBV5-1 and TRBJ2-7, with 13 nucleotides matching TRBD2. This clonotype originated in an adult with an advanced solid tumor such as melanoma, head and neck, liver or kidney cancer. The sample in question was CD4+ or CD8+ T cells sorted from blood, obtained in a trial of the OX40 agonist ivuxolimab. CDR3 protein: CASSPGTSGGAYEQYF. The CDR3 nucleotides are TGCGCCAGCAGCCCCGGCACTAGCGGGGGGGCCTACGAGCAGTACTTC.